These 25 T cell receptor beta chains were all obtained from the same sample, sequenced in a study of PD-1 blockade in classical Hodgkin lymphoma. In every patient, relapse followed autologous stem cell transplantation, while exposure to brentuximab vedotin differed. TCRdb's table, derived via immunoSEQ multiplex PCR, lists solely in-frame clones and lacks some. The sample has under 20,000 clones; 84% are singletons. The sequencing here drew on peripheral blood mononuclear cells (PBMCs), taken at baseline. The receptors come from a human donor with classical Hodgkin lymphoma.

The V gene is TRBV9, the J gene TRBJ1-6, with a weak D call TRBD1 (6 bases). This CDR3 has 13 amino acids. V was trimmed by 4 bases and J by 7 bases, leaving 9 bases between them. From germline, CDR1 is SGDLS and CDR2 YYNGEE. The chain's CDR3 is CASSPGANSPLHF. Written as DNA, the CDR3 is TGTGCCAGCAGCCCGGGGGCGAATTCACCCCTCCACTTT. Drawing the rest from reference TRBV9 and TRBJ1-6, the complete variable domain is DSGVTQTPKHLITATGQRVTLRCSPRSGDLSVYWYQQSLDQGLQFLIQYYNGEERAKGNILERFSAQQFPDLHSELNLSSLELGDSALYFCASSPGANSPLHFGNGTRLTVT.

The chain combines TRBV4-1 with TRBJ2-5, with D possibly TRBD2 on 5 matching bases. In germline, CDR1 is MGHRA, CDR2 YSYEKL. This CDR3 contains 16 residues. V dropped 4 bases and J dropped 0 bases, with 15 bases sitting between them. CDR3 protein: CASSPGRVQYQETQYF. CDR3 coding DNA: TGCGCCAGCAGCCCCGGGCGGGTGCAGTACCAAGAGACCCAGTACTTC.

This clone was detected only once. The chain employs TRBV7-2 and TRBJ2-5; D remains unclear. CDR1 and CDR2 (germline): SGHTA, FQGNSA. The V end lost 2 bases, the J end lost 5 bases, and 15 bases lay between the germline ends. The CDR3 spans 15 residues. The CDR3 DNA reads as TGTGCCAGCAGCTTAACTTCACACCCCCAGGAGACCCAGTACTTC. Protein: CASSLTSHPQETQYF.

The chain couples TRBV18 to TRBJ2-2; D gene unclear. The ends were cut back, 4 bases at V and 3 bases at J, with 18 bases in the middle. The CDR3 is 17 residues long. CDR1 is KGHSH, CDR2 LQKENI, per germline. This chain's CDR3 is CASSRTHSGLDTGELFF. In nucleotides, the CDR3 is TGTGCCAGCTCACGAACCCACTCAGGATTAGACACCGGGGAGCTGTTTTTT.

The genes are TRBV28 and TRBJ2-1, with D uncertain. The CDR3 has 11 amino acids. CDR1 is MDHEN and CDR2 is SYDVKM in the germline V gene. The V gene lost 5 bases and the J gene lost 4 bases, with 3 bases spanning the gap. CDR3 DNA: TGTGCCAGCAGTCCGTACAATGAGCAGTTCTTC. It translates to CASSPYNEQFF.

This clone was picked up one time. The J gene is TRBJ2-2, the V gene TRBV27; 9 nucleotides agree with TRBD1. Per germline, CDR1 MNHEY and CDR2 SMNVEV (reference sequence). The CDR3 is 15 residues long. V gave up 7 bases and J gave up 3 bases; unmatched junction bases: 6. The DNA for the CDR3 is TGTGCCAGCACAACGGGACAGGGTTACACCGGGGAGCTGTTTTTT. Its protein product is CASTTGQGYTGELFF.

V usage is TRBV11-2 and J usage is TRBJ2-3; the D gene is possibly TRBD2 (6 bases). The CDR3 runs 17 residues. Per the germline V gene, CDR1 is SGHAT and CDR2 is FQNNGV. V was trimmed by 5 bases and J by 0 bases, leaving 18 bases between them. The DNA for the CDR3 is TGTGCCAGCAGCCTCCGCCGTCTAGCGCGGAGCACAGATACGCAGTATTTT. This gives the protein CASSLRRLARSTDTQYF.

This chain uses TRBV5-4 with TRBJ2-3; no clear D. This CDR3 spans 12 amino acids. Trimming took off 4 bases at V and 3 bases at J, with 6 bases between the two ends. CDR1 and CDR2 (germline): SGHNT, YYREEE (reference sequence). This chain's CDR3 is CASSLATDTQYF. For the CDR3, the DNA is TGTGCCAGCAGCCTCGCTACAGATACGCAGTATTTT.

The V and J genes are TRBV15 and TRBJ2-7; TRBD1 matches 9 bases. The CDR3 extends over 15 amino acids. Germline V gene lookup returns CDR1 LNHNV and CDR2 YYDKDF (reference sequence). J was trimmed by 6 bases and V by 5 bases; bases with no gene match: 11. CDR3 nucleotide sequence: TGTGCCACCAGCTTAGGGACAGGGTGGGTTTCCGAGCAGTACTTC. The encoded protein is CATSLGTGWVSEQYF.

The CDR3 spells CASSPPLAGTYEQYF. The CDR3 DNA reads TGTGCCAGCTCACCACCTCTAGCGGGGACCTACGAGCAGTACTTC. The genes are TRBV18 and TRBJ2-7; 9 bases map to TRBD2. The trim removed 0 bases at V and 2 bases at J, leaving 2 bases unmatched. Germline CDR1 and CDR2: KGHSH and LQKENI. The CDR3 consists of 15 residues.

CDR3 sequence: CASRGVQETQYF. The CDR3 DNA follows: TGTGCTAGTCGTGGGGTTCAAGAGACCCAGTACTTC. The chain couples TRBV12-5 to TRBJ2-5; no reliable D call. The length of the CDR3 is 12 residues. The V and J ends lost 8 bases and 2 bases respectively, with 9 bases between them. Germline CDR1 and CDR2: LGHNT and FRNRAP.

The chain recombines TRBV27 with TRBJ2-1; no clear D. Germline lookup yields CDR1 MNHEY and CDR2 SMNVEV (reference sequence). The CDR3 has 17 amino acids. Trimming shortened V by 3 bases and J by 2 bases, and 17 bases separated the two germline ends. The CDR3 sequence: CASSFPDSRGTYNEQFF. CDR3 DNA sequence: TGTGCCAGCAGTTTCCCCGACTCGAGAGGCACCTACAATGAGCAGTTCTTC.

The genes are TRBV19 and TRBJ1-3; the D is unclear. This CDR3 has 19 residues. Per the germline V gene, CDR1 is LNHDA and CDR2 is SQIVND (reference sequence). Trimming pared 4 bases from V and 0 bases from J, leaving 22 bases between. CDR3 nucleotides: TGTGCCAGTAGTACCGCCCATCTAGAGAGACCGACCTCTGGAAACACCATATATTTT. This encodes CASSTAHLERPTSGNTIYF.

This clone was seen just once. This rearrangement joins TRBV5-4 to TRBJ2-5; 7 bases match TRBD1. The J call may be incorrect, as the DNA end agrees better with TRBJ2-7. This CDR3 is 16 amino acids long. CDR1 and CDR2 (germline): SGHNT, YYREEE (reference sequence). The CDR3 sequence: CASSLARTGASYEQYF. Here the CDR3 DNA reads TGTGCCAGCAGCTTGGCCCGGACAGGAGCCTCCTACGAGCAGTACTTC.

This chain joins TRBV28 and TRBJ1-1, with D possibly being TRBD1 (5 bases). V shed 6 bases and J shed 4 bases, with 18 bases lying between them. The CDR3 loop spans 15 amino acids. Germline V gene data show CDR1 as MDHEN and CDR2 as SYDVKM. CDR3 residues: CASSKTYRGVTEAFF. For the CDR3, the DNA is TGTGCCAGCAGCAAAACCTATCGAGGGGTCACTGAAGCTTTCTTT.

This clone was observed a few times. This chain connects TRBV9 to TRBJ2-5; tentative D call: TRBD2 (6 bases). The germline CDR1 and CDR2 sequences are SGDLS and YYNGEE. V was shortened by 2 bases and J by 2 bases, with 10 bases between the two germline ends. CDR3 length equals 14 residues. CDR3 nucleotides: TGTGCCAGCAGCGTTAGCGGTTCGCAAGAGACCCAGTACTTC. It translates to CASSVSGSQETQYF.

V gene TRBV7-9 combines with J gene TRBJ1-1, with D perhaps TRBD1 (5 bases). Per the germline V gene, CDR1 is SEHNR and CDR2 is FQNEAQ (reference sequence). The length of the CDR3 is 13 residues. Trimming took off 5 bases at V and 8 bases at J, with 15 bases between the two ends. The chain's CDR3 is CASSGGRRLEAFF. The CDR3 DNA sequence: TGTGCCAGCAGCGGGGGGAGGCGGCTAGAAGCTTTCTTT.

The chain employs TRBV7-3 and TRBJ2-2; TRBD1 might be the D (5 bases). Germline V gene lookup returns CDR1 SGHTA and CDR2 FQGTGA. The CDR3 is 14 amino acids. Between the trimmed V and J ends, which lost 3 bases and 1 base, there was a span of 6 bases. The CDR3, as DNA: TGTGCCAGCAGCTTGGGGCGGAACACCGGGGAGCTGTTTTTT. Protein product: CASSLGRNTGELFF.

This chain links TRBV2 with TRBJ2-5; D perhaps matches TRBD2 (7 bases). Trimming shortened V by 8 bases and J by 5 bases, and 21 bases separated the two germline ends. The germline V gene has CDR1 SNHLY and CDR2 FYNNEI. CDR3 length equals 15 residues. Written as DNA, the CDR3 is TGTGCCAGCGCCCTGACTGGGGGGGCAAGGGAGACCCAGTACTTC. It is translated as CASALTGGARETQYF.

In nucleotides, the CDR3 is TGTGCCAGCAGCTCTAGCTCCTACGAGCAGTACTTC. Residues: CASSSSSYEQYF. The chain links TRBV9 to TRBJ2-7; D remains unclear. V shed 4 bases and J shed 0 bases, with 5 bases lying between them. Germline CDR1 reads SGDLS; CDR2 reads YYNGEE. The CDR3 is 12 amino acids.

V gene TRBV6-5 combines with J gene TRBJ1-5; D is uncertain. The CDR3 is made up of 15 amino acids. V lost 2 bases and J 4 bases, leaving 12 bases between the germline ends. Germline lookup yields CDR1 MNHEY and CDR2 SVGAGI. The chain's CDR3 is CASSYRGGGNQPQHF. The CDR3, as DNA: TGTGCCAGCAGTTACCGAGGAGGTGGGAATCAGCCCCAGCATTTT.

This chain uses TRBV6-4 with TRBJ1-2; D remains unclear. With 3 bases removed from V and 6 bases from J, the gap between germline ends came to 8 bases. The CDR3 runs to 12 residues. Germline-derived CDR1 and CDR2 are MRHNA and SNTAGT. This chain's CDR3 is CASSDEINGYTF. CDR3 nucleotides: TGTGCCAGCAGTGATGAGATAAATGGCTACACCTTC.

This clone was observed a handful of times. V usage is TRBV6-5 and J usage is TRBJ1-3; D ambiguous. This CDR3 has 13 amino acids. In germline, CDR1 is MNHEY, CDR2 SVGAGI. The V end was cut by 0 bases, the J end by 5 bases, with 5 bases between. CDR3 bases: TGTGCCAGCAGTTACTCGGCCCGAAACACCATATATTTT. Its translation: CASSYSARNTIYF.

The rearrangement uses TRBV28 and TRBJ1-5; D is possibly TRBD1 (5 bases). This CDR3 is built from 17 residues. The V end lost 6 bases, the J end lost 0 bases, and 18 bases lay between the germline ends. Germline-derived CDR1 and CDR2 are MDHEN and SYDVKM. The DNA of the CDR3 is TGTGCCAGCAGCCTGATTGGGACTGCCGGTAGCAATCAGCCCCAGCATTTT. This gives the protein CASSLIGTAGSNQPQHF. Combining the CDR3 with reference TRBV28 and TRBJ1-5 gives the whole variable domain DVKVTQSSRYLVKRTGEKVFLECVQDMDHENMFWYRQDPGLGLRLIYFSYDVKMKEKGDIPEGYSVSREKKERFSLILESASTNQTSMYLCASSLIGTAGSNQPQHFGDGTRLSIL.

The genes are TRBV29-1 and TRBJ1-2, with TRBD1 matching over 7 bases. V lost 3 bases, J lost 6 bases, and 7 bases stayed unmatched. CDR1 is SQVTM, CDR2 ANQGSEA, per germline. This CDR3 spans 13 amino acids. As DNA, the CDR3 is TGCAGCGTTGATGGGGAGGGGGCGAATGGCTACACCTTC. Amino acids: CSVDGEGANGYTF.